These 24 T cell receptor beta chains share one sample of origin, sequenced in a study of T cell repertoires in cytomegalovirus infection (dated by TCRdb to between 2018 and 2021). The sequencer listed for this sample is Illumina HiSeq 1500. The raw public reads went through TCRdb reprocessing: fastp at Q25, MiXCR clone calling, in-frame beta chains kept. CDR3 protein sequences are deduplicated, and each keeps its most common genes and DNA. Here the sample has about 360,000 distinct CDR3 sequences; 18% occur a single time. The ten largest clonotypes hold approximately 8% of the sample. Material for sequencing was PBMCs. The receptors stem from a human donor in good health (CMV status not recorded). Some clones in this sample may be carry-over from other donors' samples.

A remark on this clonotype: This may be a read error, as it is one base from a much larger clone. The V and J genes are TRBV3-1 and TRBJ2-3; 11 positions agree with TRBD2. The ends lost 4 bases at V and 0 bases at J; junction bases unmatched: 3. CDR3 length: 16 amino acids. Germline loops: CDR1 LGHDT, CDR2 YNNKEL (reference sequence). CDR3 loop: CASSPGLAESTDTQYF. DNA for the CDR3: TGTGCCAGCAGCCCGGGACTAGCGGAGAGCACAGATACGCAGTATTTT.

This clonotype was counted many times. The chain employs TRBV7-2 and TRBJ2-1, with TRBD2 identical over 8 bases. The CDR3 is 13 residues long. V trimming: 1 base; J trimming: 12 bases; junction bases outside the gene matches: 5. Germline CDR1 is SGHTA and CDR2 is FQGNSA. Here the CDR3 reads CASSLVGGEVQFF. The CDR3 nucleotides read TGTGCCAGCAGCTTAGTCGGGGGGGAGGTGCAGTTCTTC.

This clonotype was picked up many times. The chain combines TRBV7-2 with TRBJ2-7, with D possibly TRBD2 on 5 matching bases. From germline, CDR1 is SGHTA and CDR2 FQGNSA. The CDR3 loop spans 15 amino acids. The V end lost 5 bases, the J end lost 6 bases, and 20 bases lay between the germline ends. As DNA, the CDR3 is TGTGCCAGCAGCCCTACGCCCCCACTAGAATCCGAGCAGTACTTC. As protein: CASSPTPPLESEQYF.

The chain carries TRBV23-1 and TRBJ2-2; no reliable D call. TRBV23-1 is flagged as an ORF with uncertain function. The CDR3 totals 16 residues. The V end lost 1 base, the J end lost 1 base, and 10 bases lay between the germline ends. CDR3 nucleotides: TGCGCCAGCAGTCAATTGTTCAACCTGAACACCGGGGAGCTGTTTTTT. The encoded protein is CASSQLFNLNTGELFF.

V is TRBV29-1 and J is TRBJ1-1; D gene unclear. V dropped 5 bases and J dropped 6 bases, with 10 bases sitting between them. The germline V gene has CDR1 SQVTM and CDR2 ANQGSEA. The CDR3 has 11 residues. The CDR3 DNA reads TGCAGCGTTACCGGGTATGCTGAAGCTTTCTTT. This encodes CSVTGYAEAFF.

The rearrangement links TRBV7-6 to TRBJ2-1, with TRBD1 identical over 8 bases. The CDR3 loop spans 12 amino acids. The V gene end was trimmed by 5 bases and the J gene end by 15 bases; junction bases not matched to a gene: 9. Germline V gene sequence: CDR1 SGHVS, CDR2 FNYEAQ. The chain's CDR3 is CASSPRAGGAFF. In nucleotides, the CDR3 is TGTGCCAGCAGCCCTAGAGCAGGGGGCGCGTTCTTC.

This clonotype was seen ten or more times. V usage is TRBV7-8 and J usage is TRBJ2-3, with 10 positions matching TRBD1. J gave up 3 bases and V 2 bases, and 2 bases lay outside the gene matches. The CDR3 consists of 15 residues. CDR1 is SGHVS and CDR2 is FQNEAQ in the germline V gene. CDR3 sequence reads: CASSLWDRGTDTQYF. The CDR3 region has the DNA TGTGCCAGCAGCTTATGGGACAGGGGAACAGATACGCAGTATTTT.

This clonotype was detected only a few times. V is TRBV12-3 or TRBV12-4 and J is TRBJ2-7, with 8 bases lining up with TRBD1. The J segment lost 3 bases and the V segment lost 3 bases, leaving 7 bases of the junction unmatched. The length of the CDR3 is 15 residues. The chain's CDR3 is CASSFGSGQGYEQYF. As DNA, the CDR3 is TGTGCCAGCAGTTTCGGATCCGGACAGGGCTACGAGCAGTACTTC.

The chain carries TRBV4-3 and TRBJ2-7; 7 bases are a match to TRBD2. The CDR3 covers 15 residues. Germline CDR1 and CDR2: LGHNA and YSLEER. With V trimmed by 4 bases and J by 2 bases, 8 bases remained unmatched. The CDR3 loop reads CASSPRWGGAYEQYF. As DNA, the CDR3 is TGCGCCAGCAGCCCCCGCTGGGGGGGGGCCTACGAGCAGTACTTC.

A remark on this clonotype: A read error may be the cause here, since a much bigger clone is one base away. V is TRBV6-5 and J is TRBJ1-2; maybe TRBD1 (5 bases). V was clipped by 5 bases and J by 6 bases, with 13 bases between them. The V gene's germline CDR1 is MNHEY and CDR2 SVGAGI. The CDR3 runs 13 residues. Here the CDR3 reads CASSVAGLHGYTF. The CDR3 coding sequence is TGTGCCAGCAGTGTAGCAGGGTTACATGGCTACACCTTC.

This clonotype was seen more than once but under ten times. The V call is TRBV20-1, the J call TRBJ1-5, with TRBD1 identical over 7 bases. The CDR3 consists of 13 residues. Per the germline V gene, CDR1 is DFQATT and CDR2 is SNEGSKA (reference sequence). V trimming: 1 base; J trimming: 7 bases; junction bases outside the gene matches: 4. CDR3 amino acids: CSARALGGQPQHF. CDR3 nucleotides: TGCAGTGCTAGAGCACTAGGGGGCCAGCCCCAGCATTTT.

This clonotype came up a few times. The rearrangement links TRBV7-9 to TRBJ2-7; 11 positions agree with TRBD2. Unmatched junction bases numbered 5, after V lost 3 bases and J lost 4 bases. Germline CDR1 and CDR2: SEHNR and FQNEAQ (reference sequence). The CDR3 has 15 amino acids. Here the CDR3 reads CASSFSGLAGYEQYF. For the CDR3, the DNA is TGTGCCAGCAGCTTCTCAGGACTAGCGGGTTACGAGCAGTACTTC.

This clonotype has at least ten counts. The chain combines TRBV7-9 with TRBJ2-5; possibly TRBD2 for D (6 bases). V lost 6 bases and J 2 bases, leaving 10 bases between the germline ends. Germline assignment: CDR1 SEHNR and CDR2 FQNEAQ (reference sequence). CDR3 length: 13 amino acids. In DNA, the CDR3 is TGTGCCAGCAGACGGAGGGATCAAGAGACCCAGTACTTC. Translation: CASRRRDQETQYF.

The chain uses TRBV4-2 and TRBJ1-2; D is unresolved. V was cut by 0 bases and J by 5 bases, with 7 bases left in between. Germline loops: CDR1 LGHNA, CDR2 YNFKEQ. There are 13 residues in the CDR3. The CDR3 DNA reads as TGTGCCAGCAGCCAAGAGAATAGTTATGGCTACACCTTC. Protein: CASSQENSYGYTF.

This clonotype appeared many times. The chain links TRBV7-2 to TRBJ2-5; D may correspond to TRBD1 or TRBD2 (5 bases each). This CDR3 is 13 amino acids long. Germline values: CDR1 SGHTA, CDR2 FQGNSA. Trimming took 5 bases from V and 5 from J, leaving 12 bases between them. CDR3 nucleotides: TGTGCCAGCAGCGGGGACGGAGGTGAGACCCAGTACTTC. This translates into CASSGDGGETQYF.

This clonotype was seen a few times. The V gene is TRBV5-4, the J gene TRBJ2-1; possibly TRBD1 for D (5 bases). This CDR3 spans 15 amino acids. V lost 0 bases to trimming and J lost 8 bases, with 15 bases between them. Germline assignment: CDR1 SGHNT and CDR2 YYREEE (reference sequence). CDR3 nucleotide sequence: TGTGCCAGCAGCTTGGCCAAAGCCCCGACAGATGAGCAGTTCTTC. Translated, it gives CASSLAKAPTDEQFF.

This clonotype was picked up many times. The DNA for the CDR3 is TGTGCCATCAGAAGGCTAGAGTACAATGAGCAGTTCTTC. Amino acids: CAIRRLEYNEQFF. The chain recombines TRBV10-3 with TRBJ2-1, with D unclear. Trimming pared 6 bases from V and 4 bases from J, leaving 10 bases between. Germline lookup yields CDR1 ENHRY and CDR2 SYGVKD. The CDR3 consists of 13 residues.

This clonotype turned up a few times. CDR3 protein: CASSYSGGSTDTQYF. The CDR3 nucleotides are TGTGCCAGCAGTTACTCGGGGGGTAGCACAGATACGCAGTATTTT. V and J are TRBV6-6 and TRBJ2-3; weak D call: TRBD2 (6 bases). V shed 0 bases and J shed 0 bases, with 7 bases lying between them. The CDR3 extends over 15 amino acids. Germline V lookup: CDR1 MNHNY, CDR2 SVGAGI (reference sequence).

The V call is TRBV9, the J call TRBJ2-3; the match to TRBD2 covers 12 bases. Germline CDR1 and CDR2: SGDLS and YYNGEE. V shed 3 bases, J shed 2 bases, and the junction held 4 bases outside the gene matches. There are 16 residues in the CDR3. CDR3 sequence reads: CASSGGLAGTTDTQYF. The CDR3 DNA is TGTGCCAGCAGCGGGGGACTAGCGGGTACCACAGATACGCAGTATTTT. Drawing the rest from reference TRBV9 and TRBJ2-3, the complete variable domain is DSGVTQTPKHLITATGQRVTLRCSPRSGDLSVYWYQQSLDQGLQFLIQYYNGEERAKGNILERFSAQQFPDLHSELNLSSLELGDSALYFCASSGGLAGTTDTQYFGPGTRLTVL.

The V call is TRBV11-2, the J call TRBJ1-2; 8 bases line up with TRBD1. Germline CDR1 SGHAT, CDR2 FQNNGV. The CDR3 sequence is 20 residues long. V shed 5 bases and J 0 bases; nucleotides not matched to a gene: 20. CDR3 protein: CASSLIKGRTGGNSNYGYTF. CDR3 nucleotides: TGTGCCAGCAGCCTTATTAAAGGCCGAACAGGGGGGAACTCTAACTATGGCTACACCTTC. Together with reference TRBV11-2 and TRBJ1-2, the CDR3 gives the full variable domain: EAGVAQSPRYKIIEKRQSVAFWCNPISGHATLYWYQQILGQGPKLLIQFQNNGVVDDSQLPKDRFSAERLKGVDSTLKIQPAKLEDSAVYLCASSLIKGRTGGNSNYGYTFGSGTRLTVV.

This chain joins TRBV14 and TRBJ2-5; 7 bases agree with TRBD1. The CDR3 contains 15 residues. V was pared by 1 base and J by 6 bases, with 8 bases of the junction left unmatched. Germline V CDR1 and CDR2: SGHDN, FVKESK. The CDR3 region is CASSQGRGGGKTQYF. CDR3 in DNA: TGTGCCAGCAGCCAAGGGAGAGGGGGCGGAAAGACCCAGTACTTC.

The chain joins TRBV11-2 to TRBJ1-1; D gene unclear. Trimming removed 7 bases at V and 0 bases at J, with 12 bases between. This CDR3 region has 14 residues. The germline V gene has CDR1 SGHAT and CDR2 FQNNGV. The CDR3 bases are TGTGCCAGCACGCGGGATCGTTTGAACACTGAAGCTTTCTTT. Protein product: CASTRDRLNTEAFF.

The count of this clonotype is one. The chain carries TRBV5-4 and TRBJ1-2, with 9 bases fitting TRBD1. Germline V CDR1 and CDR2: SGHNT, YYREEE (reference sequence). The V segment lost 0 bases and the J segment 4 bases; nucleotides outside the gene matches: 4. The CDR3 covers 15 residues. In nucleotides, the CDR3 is TGTGCCAGCAGCTTGGGACAGGGGGTCGGCTATGGCTACACCTTC. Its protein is CASSLGQGVGYGYTF.

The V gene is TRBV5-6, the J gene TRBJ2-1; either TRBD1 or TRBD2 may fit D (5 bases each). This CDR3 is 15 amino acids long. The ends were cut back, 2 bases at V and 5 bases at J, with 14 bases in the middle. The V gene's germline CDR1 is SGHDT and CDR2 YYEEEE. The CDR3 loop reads CASSFPSGLHNEQFF. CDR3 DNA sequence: TGTGCCAGCAGCTTCCCGTCGGGGCTACACAATGAGCAGTTCTTC.